This T cell receptor (beta chain) was captured in a study of blood T cell repertoires in COVID-19. Study-level information: COVID-19 samples from acute and convalescent phases originated in the United States, Italy and Spain. PBMCs, B-cell-depleted T cells, or T cells provided the cDNA or gDNA that made up the material.

This clone was observed a few times. Original methodology: Estimation of nucleated cell counts was performed using reference gene primer amplification. Produced via immunoSEQ multiplex PCR; TCRdb's table is partial and in-frame only. V, J and clone size are taken as reported in that table, and D and trimming were inferred from the DNA itself. Seen here are 150,000 to 200,000 clones, approximately 90% observed once, and the top ten hold 20% to 25%. There are 17 residues in the CDR3. V was clipped by 3 bases and J by 7 bases; unmatched bases: 8. Germline V CDR1 and CDR2: LNHDA, SQIVND (reference sequence).

This TCR came from a man aged 55 to 69 with active or convalescent COVID-19. V and J are TRBV19 and TRBJ2-1, with 14 bases fitting TRBD2. Source material: peripheral blood. CDR3 coding DNA: TGTGCCAGTAGTATGACTAGCGGGGGGGCCCTTCTGAATGAGCAGTTCTTC. This codes for CASSMTSGGALLNEQFF.